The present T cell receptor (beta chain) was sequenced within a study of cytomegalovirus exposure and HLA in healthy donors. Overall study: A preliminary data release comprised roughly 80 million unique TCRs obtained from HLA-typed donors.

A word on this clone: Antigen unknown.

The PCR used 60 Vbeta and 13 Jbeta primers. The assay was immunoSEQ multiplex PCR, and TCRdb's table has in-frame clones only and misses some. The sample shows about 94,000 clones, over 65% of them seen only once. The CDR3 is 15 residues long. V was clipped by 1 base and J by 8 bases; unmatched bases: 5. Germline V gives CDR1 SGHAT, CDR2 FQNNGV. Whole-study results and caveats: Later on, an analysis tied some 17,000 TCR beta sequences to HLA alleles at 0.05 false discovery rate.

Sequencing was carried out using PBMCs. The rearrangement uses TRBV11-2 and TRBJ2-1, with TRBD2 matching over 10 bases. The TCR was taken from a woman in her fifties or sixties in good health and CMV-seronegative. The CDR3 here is CASSLVSSGSYEQFF. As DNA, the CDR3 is TGTGCCAGCAGCTTAGTTTCTAGCGGGAGTTATGAGCAGTTCTTC.